This T cell receptor (beta chain) was identified in a study of blood T cell repertoires in COVID-19. Whole-study context: What the recovered Cohort 3 donors had was two negative PCRs, clearance, or symptom resolution. PBMCs, B-cell-depleted T cells, or T cells were the source of the cDNA or gDNA that made up the material.

Participants had their cohort set by participant-reported clinical history. Trimming removed 4 bases from V and 15 bases from J; junction bases left unmatched: 12. CDR1 and CDR2 (germline): SGHAT, FQNNGV. The CDR3 length is 13 residues. Repertoires were generated with immunoSEQ multiplex PCR, while TCRdb's copy carries only in-frame clones and drops some. Of over 130,000 clones in the sample, roughly 84% are singletons; the top ten hold approximately 4%. The V gene is TRBV11-2, the J gene TRBJ2-1; 7 nucleotides align to TRBD1. This clonotype was sampled from a man in his forties or fifties in a cohort exposed to, infected with or recovered from COVID-19 (not recorded which). The sequenced material came from PBMCs or T cells enriched from blood (not recorded which). CDR3 in DNA: TGTGCCAGCAGCTCCCAAATCCGGGACAGAGGGTTCTTC. This codes for CASSSQIRDRGFF. Using reference TRBV11-2 and TRBJ2-1 for the parts outside the CDR3, the full variable domain is EAGVAQSPRYKIIEKRQSVAFWCNPISGHATLYWYQQILGQGPKLLIQFQNNGVVDDSQLPKDRFSAERLKGVDSTLKIQPAKLEDSAVYLCASSSQIRDRGFFGPGTRLTVL.